Listed here are 31 T cell receptor beta chains from one sample, sequenced in a study of T cell responses to AZD1222 COVID-19 vaccine. Here immunoSEQ multiplex PCR was the method, and the copy in TCRdb shows in-frame clones only, minus some. The table includes some 99,000 clones, around 87% detected once. Here the sequenced sample was peripheral blood, taken 28 days after the second AZD1222 dose. These receptor sequences come from an adult who received the AZD1222 COVID-19 vaccine.

V is TRBV4-1 and J is TRBJ1-6, with D perhaps TRBD1 (5 bases). This CDR3 spans 15 amino acids. CDR1 is MGHRA and CDR2 is YSYEKL in the germline V gene. Deletions cut 3 bases from V and 5 bases from J, with 11 bases between. This CDR3 is CASSQSGTHNSPLHF. The CDR3 DNA reads as TGCGCCAGCAGCCAGTCCGGGACTCATAATTCACCCCTCCACTTT.

The chain joins TRBV5-1 to TRBJ1-4; 8 nucleotides align to TRBD1. The germline CDR1 and CDR2 sequences are SGHRS and YFSETQ. This CDR3 has 15 amino acids. Losses at the gene ends were 3 bases for V and 2 bases for J; bases not matched to a gene: 3. CDR3 amino acids: CASSYTGGTNEKLFF. In DNA form, the CDR3 reads TGCGCCAGCAGCTATACAGGGGGGACTAATGAAAAACTGTTTTTT. Complete variable domain (other parts from reference TRBV5-1 and TRBJ1-4): KAGVTQTPRYLIKTRGQQVTLSCSPISGHRSVSWYQQTPGQGLQFLFEYFSETQRNKGNFPGRFSGRQFSNSRSEMNVSTLELGDSALYLCASSYTGGTNEKLFFGSGTQLSVL.

V gene TRBV19 combines with J gene TRBJ2-5; 8 bases are a match to TRBD1. V was clipped by 3 bases and J by 5 bases; unmatched bases: 8. The CDR3 consists of 15 residues. Germline CDR1 LNHDA, CDR2 SQIVND (reference sequence). CDR3 sequence: CASSIGGQGTETQYF. Written as DNA, the CDR3 is TGTGCCAGTAGTATCGGCGGACAGGGCACCGAGACCCAGTACTTC.

The rearrangement joins TRBV28 to TRBJ1-5; D gene ambiguous. CDR3 length equals 13 residues. The V gene lost 5 bases and the J gene lost 6 bases, with 11 bases spanning the gap. Germline loops: CDR1 MDHEN, CDR2 SYDVKM. The CDR3 region has the DNA TGTGCCAGCAGTCGTTCCGAGCTTCAGCCCCAGCATTTT. Its translation: CASSRSELQPQHF.

The chain carries TRBV7-9 and TRBJ2-7, with 12 bases matching TRBD2. CDR1 and CDR2 (germline): SEHNR, FQNEAQ (reference sequence). The CDR3 totals 15 residues. Losses at the gene ends were 5 bases for V and 4 bases for J; bases not matched to a gene: 6. The CDR3 reads CASSPSGRAQYEQYF. CDR3 in DNA: TGTGCCAGCAGCCCTAGCGGGAGGGCTCAATACGAGCAGTACTTC.

This clone came up a few times. The chain has TRBV7-7 and TRBJ2-5, with TRBD2 matching 7 bases. J lost 0 bases, V lost 5 bases, and 9 bases had no gene match. CDR3 length: 16 residues. Germline-derived CDR1 and CDR2 are SSHAT and FNYEAQ (reference sequence). CDR3 amino acids: CASSLQGSGYQETQYF. The CDR3 DNA is TGTGCCAGCAGCCTTCAAGGTAGCGGGTACCAAGAGACCCAGTACTTC.

CDR3 residues: CASSKTGGNSPLHF. The CDR3 coding sequence is TGTGCCAGCAGCAAGACAGGGGGCAATTCACCCCTCCACTTT. The genes are TRBV5-4 and TRBJ1-6, with 10 bases aligning to TRBD1. This CDR3 has 14 residues. Germline V lookup: CDR1 SGHNT, CDR2 YYREEE (reference sequence). V lost 4 bases, J lost 7 bases, and 2 bases stayed unmatched.

The chain is built from TRBV27 and TRBJ1-2; unclear D gene. Trimming shortened V by 5 bases and J by 8 bases, and 24 bases separated the two germline ends. The CDR3 totals 16 residues. Germline V gene data show CDR1 as MNHEY and CDR2 as SMNVEV (reference sequence). DNA of the CDR3: TGTGCCAGCAGTCTGAGAGAGAGGACGGCGATGGGAGGCTACACCTTC. Its translation: CASSLRERTAMGGYTF.

The V gene is TRBV5-1, the J gene TRBJ2-1; 11 bases are a match to TRBD2. Germline loops: CDR1 SGHRS, CDR2 YFSETQ. The V and J ends lost 4 bases and 4 bases, in that order; junction bases with no gene match: 4. CDR3 size: 15 residues. The CDR3 DNA is TGCGCCAGCAGCCTTAGCGGGAGGGGTTACAATGAGCAGTTCTTC. Its translation is CASSLSGRGYNEQFF.

The chain carries TRBV9 and TRBJ2-3, with D perhaps matching TRBD2 (7 bases). Per germline, CDR1 SGDLS and CDR2 YYNGEE. The germline V and J ends were trimmed by 4 bases and 0 bases, with 18 bases remaining between them. The CDR3 runs to 17 residues. CDR3 residues: CASSPRPAGASTDTQYF. As DNA, the CDR3 is TGTGCCAGCAGCCCCCGCCCGGCGGGGGCTAGCACAGATACGCAGTATTTT.

The V and J genes are TRBV25-1 and TRBJ1-1; D gene ambiguous. V was shortened by 6 bases and J by 0 bases, with 8 bases between the two germline ends. Germline V gene sequence: CDR1 MGHDK, CDR2 SYGVNS. The CDR3 loop spans 13 amino acids. CDR3 protein: CASRVGMNTEAFF. The CDR3 DNA is TGTGCCAGCAGGGTTGGGATGAACACTGAAGCTTTCTTT.

The chain employs TRBV10-2 and TRBJ2-7, with D possibly being TRBD2 (6 bases). Germline loops: CDR1 WSHSY, CDR2 SAAADI. Trimming took 10 bases from V and 6 from J, leaving 19 bases between them. This CDR3 has 13 amino acids. CDR3 loop: CATFRDSLGEQYF. In nucleotides, the CDR3 is TGCGCCACCTTCCGGGACTCCCTCGGCGAGCAGTACTTC.

The genes are TRBV6-2 or TRBV6-3 and TRBJ1-1, with TRBD1 as a possible D gene (5 bases). Germline loops: CDR1 MNHEY, CDR2 SVGEGT. V was pared by 3 bases and J by 4 bases, with 12 bases between. The CDR3 totals 14 residues. CDR3: CASSYRKRGTEAFF. The CDR3 DNA reads TGTGCCAGCAGTTATCGGAAAAGGGGCACTGAAGCTTTCTTT.

The genes are TRBV18 and TRBJ2-7, with 8 bases fitting TRBD1. This CDR3 is built from 24 residues. V dropped 4 bases and J dropped 4; count of bases not matched to a gene: 36. CDR1 and CDR2 from the germline V gene are KGHSH and LQKENI. The CDR3 region is CASSLGDRQDWTGKHRRLRYEQYF. The CDR3 bases are TGTGCCAGCTCACTGGGGGATAGACAAGATTGGACAGGGAAACATCGCCGCCTACGGTACGAGCAGTACTTC. The full variable domain, rest sourced from reference TRBV18 and TRBJ2-7, is NAGVMQNPRHLVRRRGQEARLRCSPMKGHSHVYWYRQLPEEGLKFMVYLQKENIIDESGMPKERFSAEFPKEGPSILRIQQVVRGDSAAYFCASSLGDRQDWTGKHRRLRYEQYFGPGTRLTVT.

In this sample, this clone turned up a few times. The rearrangement uses TRBV3-1 (or the pseudogene TRBV3-2) and TRBJ2-7, with D unclear. Germline CDR1 reads LGHDT; CDR2 reads YNNKEL (reference sequence). The CDR3 spans 15 residues. The V gene lost 4 bases and the J gene lost 3 bases, with 16 bases spanning the gap. The DNA for the CDR3 is TGTGCCAGCAGCCCCGTGACGGGTTCCGTCTACGAGCAGTACTTC. This translates into CASSPVTGSVYEQYF.

The table lists this clone with a few counts. The CDR3 DNA follows: TGCAGCGTTGAAGATCGGACAGGGGGCGATAGAGGAGGGGCCAACGTCCTGACTTTC. The encoded protein is CSVEDRTGGDRGGANVLTF. V is TRBV29-1 and J is TRBJ2-6, with 11 nucleotides matching TRBD1. This CDR3 has 19 residues. The trim removed 0 bases at V and 4 bases at J, leaving 11 bases unmatched. Germline V gene lookup returns CDR1 SQVTM and CDR2 ANQGSEA. The full variable domain, completed using reference TRBV29-1 and TRBJ2-6, is SAVISQKPSRDICQRGTSLTIQCQVDSQVTMMFWYRQQPGQSLTLIATANQGSEATYESGFVIDKFPISRPNLTFSTLTVSNMSPEDSSIYLCSVEDRTGGDRGGANVLTFGAGSRLTVL.

The CDR3 here is CAWSEGGRIGNTIYF. DNA of the CDR3: TGTGCCTGGAGTGAGGGGGGGAGAATTGGAAACACCATATATTTT. This chain connects TRBV30 to TRBJ1-3; D might be TRBD1 (6 bases). The CDR3 is 15 residues long. From germline, CDR1 is GTSNPN and CDR2 SVGIG (reference sequence). V was shortened by 1 base and J by 3 bases, with 13 bases between the two germline ends.

The chain carries TRBV27 and TRBJ1-2; D perhaps matches TRBD1 (6 bases). CDR1 is MNHEY and CDR2 is SMNVEV in the germline V gene (reference sequence). V lost 10 bases, J lost 7 bases, and 25 bases lay in between. This CDR3 has 15 residues. The CDR3 bases are TGTGCCACATCAATAAGACAGTCCGCACAGGGTGGCTACACCTTC. It encodes CATSIRQSAQGGYTF.

This sequence joins TRBV6-2 or TRBV6-3 and TRBJ2-5; a possible D gene is TRBD2 (6 bases). Germline CDR1 MNHEY, CDR2 SVGEGT. V was pared by 0 bases and J by 4 bases, with 12 bases between. CDR3 length equals 15 residues. The CDR3 is CASSYSASGGETQYF. CDR3 in DNA: TGTGCCAGCAGTTACTCAGCGTCCGGGGGAGAGACCCAGTACTTC.

CDR3 DNA: TGTGCCAGCAGTGGGTTCCTAGAGGAAGCTTTCTTT. Translation: CASSGFLEEAFF. The gene calls are TRBV25-1 and TRBJ1-1, with D unresolved. Per germline, CDR1 MGHDK and CDR2 SYGVNS. Trimming took 4 bases from V and 8 from J, leaving 11 bases between them. The CDR3 extends over 12 amino acids.

The CDR3 loop is CASSFPPGQGANEQFF. Written as DNA, the CDR3 is TGTGCCAGCAGCTTTCCCCCAGGACAGGGGGCTAATGAGCAGTTCTTC. V usage is TRBV7-3 and J usage is TRBJ2-1, with TRBD1 matching 11 bases. The V and J ends lost 3 bases and 7 bases, in that order; junction bases with no gene match: 8. There are 16 residues in the CDR3. CDR1 SGHTA and CDR2 FQGTGA come from the germline V gene.

The chain combines TRBV18 with TRBJ2-2; D uncertain. Between the trimmed V and J ends, which lost 0 bases and 1 base, there was a span of 6 bases. The CDR3 sequence is 15 residues long. The germline CDR1 and CDR2 sequences are KGHSH and LQKENI. In DNA form, the CDR3 reads TGTGCCAGCTCACCACCTAGTGAGAACACCGGGGAGCTGTTTTTT. As protein: CASSPPSENTGELFF.

In DNA form, the CDR3 reads TGTGCCAGCAGTTACGGAGGGTACACTGAAGCTTTCTTT. It encodes CASSYGGYTEAFF. The rearrangement uses TRBV6-2 or TRBV6-3 and TRBJ1-1, with D unresolved. The CDR3 contains 13 residues. Per germline, CDR1 MNHEY and CDR2 SVGEGT. Trimming stripped 2 bases from V and 3 bases from J, with 7 bases between.

The chain joins TRBV6-2 or TRBV6-3 to TRBJ2-2; 7 bases are shared with TRBD2. Looked up from germline, CDR1 is MNHEY and CDR2 is SVGEGT. J gave up 4 bases and V 2 bases, and 7 bases lay outside the gene matches. The CDR3 consists of 16 residues. Here the CDR3 DNA reads TGTGCCAGCAGTTACGCGTCTAGCGGTTTCACCGGGGAGCTGTTTTTT. Encoded protein: CASSYASSGFTGELFF.

The CDR3 region has the DNA TGTGCCAGCAGCTACGCCGGGGGGGCCATAGATACGCAGTATTTT. The encoded protein is CASSYAGGAIDTQYF. This chain connects TRBV7-2 to TRBJ2-3; 8 nucleotides align to TRBD2. Germline assignment: CDR1 SGHTA and CDR2 FQGNSA. The CDR3 consists of 15 residues. Trimming took 4 bases from V and 5 from J; bases not matched to a gene: 8.

V gene TRBV18 combines with J gene TRBJ2-5, with D unclear. The CDR3 contains 14 residues. Per germline, CDR1 KGHSH and CDR2 LQKENI. V shed 2 bases and J shed 5 bases, with 12 bases lying between them. As DNA, the CDR3 is TGTGCCAGCTCACCATCGACTGGCGAGGAGACCCAGTACTTC. It is translated as CASSPSTGEETQYF.

The rearrangement uses TRBV5-4 and TRBJ2-1; 10 bases are a match to TRBD2. There are 14 residues in the CDR3. The trim removed 4 bases at V and 9 bases at J, leaving 7 bases unmatched. The germline gives CDR1 SGHNT, CDR2 YYREEE (reference sequence). In DNA, the CDR3 is TGTGCCAGCAGCCTAAGCGGGAGGGCTATTGAGCAGTTCTTC. Residues: CASSLSGRAIEQFF.

The chain links TRBV7-9 to TRBJ1-1; a possible D gene is TRBD1 (5 bases). The CDR3 length is 13 residues. Trimming shortened V by 5 bases and J by 2 bases, and 9 bases separated the two germline ends. The germline V gene has CDR1 SEHNR and CDR2 FQNEAQ (reference sequence). The chain's CDR3 is CASSVQGNTEAFF. The CDR3 DNA follows: TGTGCCAGCAGCGTTCAGGGAAACACTGAAGCTTTCTTT. Filled out from reference TRBV7-9 and TRBJ1-1, the complete variable domain reads DTGVSQNPRHKITKRGQNVTFRCDPISEHNRLYWYRQTLGQGPEFLTYFQNEAQLEKSRLLSDRFSAERPKGSFSTLEIQRTEQGDSAMYLCASSVQGNTEAFFGQGTRLTVV.

V usage is TRBV5-4 and J usage is TRBJ1-5; tentatively, D is TRBD1 (6 bases). Germline V gene data show CDR1 as SGHNT and CDR2 as YYREEE (reference sequence). The CDR3 has 17 amino acids. V dropped 0 bases and J dropped 7 bases, with 20 bases sitting between them. Here the CDR3 reads CASSLALRGELGQPQHF. The CDR3 DNA reads as TGTGCCAGCAGCTTGGCCCTTAGGGGGGAACTGGGCCAGCCCCAGCATTTT. Full variable domain (missing parts from reference TRBV5-4 and TRBJ1-5): ETGVTQSPTHLIKTRGQQVTLRCSSQSGHNTVSWYQQALGQGPQFIFQYYREEENGRGNFPPRFSGLQFPNYSSELNVNALELDDSALYLCASSLALRGELGQPQHFGDGTRLSIL.

This rearrangement joins TRBV13 to TRBJ2-7; TRBD1 matches 7 bases. Germline assignment: CDR1 PRHDT and CDR2 FYEKMQ (reference sequence). V lost 0 bases to trimming and J lost 1 base; unmatched junction nucleotides: 3. This CDR3 has 15 amino acids. CDR3 protein: CASSLGSGQSYEQYF. For the CDR3, the DNA is TGTGCCAGCAGCTTAGGTTCGGGACAGTCCTACGAGCAGTACTTC. Together with reference TRBV13 and TRBJ2-7, the CDR3 gives the full variable domain: AAGVIQSPRHLIKEKRETATLKCYPIPRHDTVYWYQQGPGQDPQFLISFYEKMQSDKGSIPDRFSAQQFSDYHSELNMSSLELGDSALYFCASSLGSGQSYEQYFGPGTRLTVT.

The V call is TRBV7-9, the J call TRBJ2-7; D uncertain. Germline CDR1 and CDR2: SEHNR and FQNEAQ (reference sequence). CDR3 length equals 11 residues. With 4 bases removed from V and 5 bases from J, the gap between germline ends came to 6 bases. The CDR3 is CASSSIHEQYF. The CDR3 DNA follows: TGTGCCAGCAGCTCTATCCACGAGCAGTACTTC.